The 26 T cell receptor beta chains presented below share a single source sample, sequenced in a study of shared clonotypes between healthy human individuals. Naive CD8 cells, CD45RO-negative and positively selected for CCR7, excluded terminally differentiated effector memory CD45RA+ cells. TCRdb's table, derived via immunoSEQ multiplex PCR, lists solely in-frame clones and lacks some. This table holds about 2 million clones, about 95% found once. Material for sequencing was naive CD8+ T cells sorted from blood. Source of these receptors: a man younger than 30 in good health.

V and J are TRBV29-1 and TRBJ2-5; 7 bases fit TRBD1. The CDR3 has 13 amino acids. Trimming cost V 2 bases and J 4 bases; bases outside gene matches: 4. Per the germline V gene, CDR1 is SQVTM and CDR2 is ANQGSEA. CDR3 sequence: CSVEKGASETQYF. CDR3 coding DNA: TGCAGCGTTGAAAAGGGGGCATCAGAGACCCAGTACTTC.

The chain joins TRBV4-1 to TRBJ2-7; D is perhaps TRBD1 (6 bases). Trimming removed 6 bases at V and 5 bases at J, with 14 bases between. CDR1 and CDR2 (germline): MGHRA, YSYEKL. The CDR3 totals 13 residues. CDR3 region: CASSGHRADEQYF. The CDR3 DNA follows: TGCGCCAGCAGTGGCCACAGGGCCGACGAGCAGTACTTC.

Concerning this clone itself: At the DNA level, this CDR3 is encoded by other sequences in the same sample as well. This chain uses TRBV30 with TRBJ1-3; D is unresolved. Trimming took off 0 bases at V and 4 bases at J, with 4 bases between the two ends. Germline V lookup: CDR1 GTSNPN, CDR2 SVGIG (reference sequence). The CDR3 has 12 amino acids. As DNA, the CDR3 is TGTGCCTGGAGTGTAGGAGGAAACACCATATATTTT. Its translation: CAWSVGGNTIYF.

The rearrangement uses TRBV7-6 and TRBJ2-7; a possible D gene is TRBD1 (5 bases). V lost 6 bases and J lost 5, with 11 bases in between. Germline CDR1 and CDR2: SGHVS and FNYEAQ. CDR3 size: 12 residues. The chain's CDR3 is CASRDIGDEQYF. CDR3 DNA: TGTGCCAGCAGAGATATAGGGGACGAGCAGTACTTC.

The rearrangement joins TRBV30 to TRBJ2-3; 7 nucleotides align to TRBD2. V lost 0 bases and J lost 5; bases outside the gene matches: 8. CDR1 and CDR2 from the germline V gene are GTSNPN and SVGIG (reference sequence). There are 15 residues in the CDR3. The CDR3, as DNA: TGTGCCTGGAGTGTCCTGGCGGGAGCCGAAGATACGCAGTATTTT. Amino acids: CAWSVLAGAEDTQYF. Full variable domain (remainder filled in from reference TRBV30 and TRBJ2-3): SQTIHQWPATLVQPVGSPLSLECTVEGTSNPNLYWYRQAAGRGLQLLFYSVGIGQISSEVPQNLSASRPQDRQFILSSKKLLLSDSGFYLCAWSVLAGAEDTQYFGPGTRLTVL.

This clone was counted once. This chain links TRBV5-4 with TRBJ2-2; 9 positions match TRBD1. Germline trimming cut 5 bases from V and 6 bases from J; bases unmatched to any gene: 5. CDR1 SGHNT and CDR2 YYREEE come from the germline V gene (reference sequence). CDR3 size: 14 residues. The CDR3 sequence is CASRLQGAAGELFF. As DNA, the CDR3 is TGTGCCAGCAGGTTACAGGGGGCGGCCGGGGAGCTGTTTTTT.

The chain recombines TRBV18 with TRBJ2-7; the D gene is possibly TRBD1 (5 bases). Per germline, CDR1 KGHSH and CDR2 LQKENI. Between the trimmed V and J ends, which lost 3 bases and 1 base, there was a span of 10 bases. The CDR3 spans 14 residues. This CDR3 reads CASSPPRDSYEQYF. Here the CDR3 DNA reads TGTGCCAGCTCACCCCCCAGGGATTCCTACGAGCAGTACTTC.

The V and J genes are TRBV5-1 and TRBJ2-3, with D perhaps matching TRBD1 (6 bases). Trimming removed 3 bases from V and 5 bases from J, with 13 bases in between. The CDR3 has 14 amino acids. From germline, CDR1 is SGHRS and CDR2 YFSETQ. The CDR3 nucleotides read TGCGCCAGCAGCTACGAGGGGGTAGGAGATACGCAGTATTTT. Translated: CASSYEGVGDTQYF. The full variable domain, in which reference TRBV5-1 and TRBJ2-3 provide the parts outside the CDR3, is KAGVTQTPRYLIKTRGQQVTLSCSPISGHRSVSWYQQTPGQGLQFLFEYFSETQRNKGNFPGRFSGRQFSNSRSEMNVSTLELGDSALYLCASSYEGVGDTQYFGPGTRLTVL.

V gene TRBV5-1 combines with J gene TRBJ1-2; 12 bases are shared with TRBD1. Germline CDR1 and CDR2: SGHRS and YFSETQ. The CDR3 sequence is 18 residues long. Germline trimming cut 4 bases from V and 7 bases from J; bases unmatched to any gene: 17. DNA for the CDR3: TGCGCCAGCAGCCCTACTTCTGGGGACAGGGGGCGACGTCGTGGCTACACCTTC. Its protein is CASSPTSGDRGRRRGYTF.

The chain carries TRBV21-1 and TRBJ2-3; the D call TRBD2 from the table was never checked on the DNA. TRBV21-1 is a known pseudogene. This CDR3 region has 17 residues. The DNA for the CDR3 is TGTGCCAGCAGCCCCGGGGGACTAGCGGAGTTCACAGATACGCAGTATTTT. This translates into CASSPGGLAEFTDTQYF.

The chain is built from TRBV27 and TRBJ2-7; 12 bases fit TRBD2. After removal of 6 bases from V and 2 bases from J, the junction contained 5 bases not matched to a gene. CDR3 length: 15 residues. CDR1 and CDR2 from the germline V gene are MNHEY and SMNVEV (reference sequence). CDR3 loop: CASSWTSGNTYEQYF. For the CDR3, the DNA is TGTGCCAGCAGCTGGACTAGCGGGAATACCTACGAGCAGTACTTC.

The V gene is TRBV4-1, the J gene TRBJ2-3; D might be TRBD2 (7 bases). The CDR3 loop spans 17 amino acids. V lost 0 bases, J lost 6 bases, and 19 bases lay in between. Germline CDR1 reads MGHRA; CDR2 reads YSYEKL. CDR3 sequence (DNA): TGCGCCAGCAGCCAAGAAAACGGGGGGCCTTTCTCGGATACGCAGTATTTT. This encodes CASSQENGGPFSDTQYF.

The rearrangement uses TRBV11-2 and TRBJ2-7, with D hard to call. This CDR3 contains 12 residues. Germline V gene sequence: CDR1 SGHAT, CDR2 FQNNGV. Trimming took off 1 base at V and 6 bases at J, with 7 bases between the two ends. This CDR3 reads CASSLGQLEQYF. CDR3 coding DNA: TGTGCCAGCAGCTTAGGGCAGCTCGAGCAGTACTTC.

The chain joins TRBV10-3 to TRBJ2-1, with 8 bases matching TRBD2. J was trimmed by 5 bases and V by 6 bases; bases with no gene match: 6. The CDR3 contains 14 residues. CDR1 ENHRY and CDR2 SYGVKD come from the germline V gene. CDR3 loop: CAIREGLGNNEQFF. As DNA, the CDR3 is TGTGCCATCAGAGAGGGACTAGGCAACAATGAGCAGTTCTTC.

The V gene is TRBV6-1, the J gene TRBJ1-6; 11 nucleotides line up with TRBD1. Trimming took 1 base from V and 6 from J; bases not matched to a gene: 5. Germline-derived CDR1 and CDR2 are MNHNS and SASEGT. This CDR3 has 17 residues. The CDR3 spells CASSEGTGGTINSPLHF. The CDR3 DNA follows: TGTGCCAGCAGTGAAGGGACAGGGGGCACAATTAATTCACCCCTCCACTTT.

The genes are TRBV11-2 and TRBJ2-2; 10 nucleotides line up with TRBD2. The trim removed 3 bases at V and 0 bases at J, leaving 10 bases unmatched. The CDR3 runs to 19 residues. CDR1 is SGHAT and CDR2 is FQNNGV in the germline V gene. CDR3 amino acids: CASSLFGLAGVSNTGELFF. CDR3 DNA sequence: TGTGCCAGCAGCTTGTTCGGGCTAGCGGGAGTTTCGAACACCGGGGAGCTGTTTTTT.

The V and J genes are TRBV9 and TRBJ2-2, with TRBD2 matching over 8 bases. This CDR3 is 18 amino acids long. V shed 0 bases, J shed 5 bases, and the junction held 12 bases outside the gene matches. Germline CDR1 is SGDLS and CDR2 is YYNGEE. CDR3 DNA: TGTGCCAGCAGCGTAGGGTCCGAGCGGGGGACACCTACCGGGGAGCTGTTTTTT. Amino acid sequence: CASSVGSERGTPTGELFF.

This clone was recorded once. The genes are TRBV28 and TRBJ1-5, with a weak D call TRBD1 (6 bases). With 5 bases removed from V and 2 bases from J, the gap between germline ends came to 16 bases. Germline V gives CDR1 MDHEN, CDR2 SYDVKM. The CDR3 covers 16 residues. The CDR3: CASSLYREFGNQPQHF. CDR3 in DNA: TGTGCCAGCAGTCTCTACAGGGAATTCGGCAATCAGCCCCAGCATTTT.

CDR3 protein: CASSEWNSYEANEKLFF. The CDR3 DNA sequence: TGTGCCAGCAGTGAATGGAACAGCTACGAGGCTAATGAAAAACTGTTTTTT. The V call is TRBV25-1, the J call TRBJ1-4; D is unresolved. Trimming took 1 base from V and 3 from J, leaving 15 bases between them. The CDR3 has 17 residues. Germline-derived CDR1 and CDR2 are MGHDK and SYGVNS.

J is TRBJ2-7 and V is TRBV7-9; TRBD2 agrees at 7 bases. Germline V gene lookup returns CDR1 SEHNR and CDR2 FQNEAQ (reference sequence). The J segment lost 5 bases and the V segment lost 3 bases, leaving 4 bases of the junction unmatched. The CDR3 is 13 residues long. This CDR3 is CASSFDGLDEQYF. Here the CDR3 DNA reads TGTGCCAGCAGCTTCGACGGACTAGACGAGCAGTACTTC.

The genes are TRBV18 and TRBJ2-7; D may be TRBD1 (6 bases). Trimming cost V 0 bases and J 4 bases, with 22 bases left between them. Germline CDR1 reads KGHSH; CDR2 reads LQKENI. This CDR3 comprises 18 residues. In nucleotides, the CDR3 is TGTGCCAGCTCACCACCGGTGGGAACAGGGACCACTGGATACGAGCAGTACTTC. Amino acids: CASSPPVGTGTTGYEQYF.

The rearrangement joins TRBV6-1 to TRBJ2-5; TRBD2 aligns across 10 bases. This CDR3 has 16 amino acids. Trimming at V came to 2 bases and at J to 5 bases, leaving 8 bases not matched to a gene. CDR1 MNHNS and CDR2 SASEGT come from the germline V gene. This chain's CDR3 is CASSESLAGESETQYF. The CDR3 nucleotides read TGTGCCAGCAGTGAAAGCCTAGCGGGGGAGTCGGAGACCCAGTACTTC.

The chain uses TRBV2 and TRBJ1-2; TRBD1 agrees at 11 bases. Germline V CDR1 and CDR2: SNHLY, FYNNEI. The junction had 12 bases not matched to a gene; V was cut back by 8 bases and J by 1 base. The CDR3 has 17 residues. In nucleotides, the CDR3 is TGTGCCAGCCCAGCCGGACAGGGGGCCGCCGTTAACTATGGCTACACCTTC. It encodes CASPAGQGAAVNYGYTF.

The V and J genes are TRBV5-4 and TRBJ1-2; weak D call: TRBD1 (5 bases). V dropped 3 bases and J dropped 3 bases, with 18 bases sitting between them. This CDR3 comprises 16 residues. The V gene's germline CDR1 is SGHNT and CDR2 YYREEE (reference sequence). The CDR3 nucleotides read TGTGCCAGCAGCTCCCATATGGACACAGCACACTATGGCTACACCTTC. Translating it yields CASSSHMDTAHYGYTF.

The chain is built from TRBV10-3 and TRBJ2-7, with 8 nucleotides matching TRBD2. CDR3 length: 14 amino acids. V was pared by 3 bases and J by 4 bases, with 5 bases of the junction left unmatched. Looked up from germline, CDR1 is ENHRY and CDR2 is SYGVKD. Written as DNA, the CDR3 is TGTGCCATCAGTGAAGCGGGGGTGGGATACGAGCAGTACTTC. Its translation: CAISEAGVGYEQYF.

The rearrangement joins TRBV4-3 to TRBJ2-1; 8 positions match TRBD2. The CDR3 is made up of 17 amino acids. Losses at the gene ends were 0 bases for V and 2 bases for J; bases not matched to a gene: 6. Germline V gene lookup returns CDR1 LGHNA and CDR2 YSLEER. CDR3 nucleotide sequence: TGCGCCAGCAGCCAAGATCAAGCGGGAGCCACCTACAATGAGCAGTTCTTC. It is translated as CASSQDQAGATYNEQFF.